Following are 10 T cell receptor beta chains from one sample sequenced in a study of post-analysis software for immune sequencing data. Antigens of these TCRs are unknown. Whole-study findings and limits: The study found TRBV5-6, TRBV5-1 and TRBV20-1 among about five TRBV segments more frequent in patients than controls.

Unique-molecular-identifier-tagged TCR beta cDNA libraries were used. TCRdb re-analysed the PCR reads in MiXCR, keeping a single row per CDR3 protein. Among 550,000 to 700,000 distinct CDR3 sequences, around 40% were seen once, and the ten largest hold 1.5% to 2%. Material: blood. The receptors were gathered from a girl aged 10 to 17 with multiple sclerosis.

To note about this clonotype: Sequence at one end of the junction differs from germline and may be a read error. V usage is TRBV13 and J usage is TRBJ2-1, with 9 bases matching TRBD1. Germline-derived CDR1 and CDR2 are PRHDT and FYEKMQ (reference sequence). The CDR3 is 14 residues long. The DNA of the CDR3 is TGTGCCAGCAGCCCCCGGGACAGGGCCAATAAGCAGTTCTTC. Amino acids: CASSPRDRANKQFF.

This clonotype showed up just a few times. The DNA for the CDR3 is TGCGCCAGCAGCTACGGGACTAGCTCAGATACGCAGTATTTT. Its translation: CASSYGTSSDTQYF. The rearrangement links TRBV4-1 to TRBJ2-3, with 9 bases identical to TRBD2. The CDR3 is made up of 14 amino acids. V gave up 5 bases and J gave up 4 bases; unmatched junction bases: 4. Germline lookup yields CDR1 MGHRA and CDR2 YSYEKL.

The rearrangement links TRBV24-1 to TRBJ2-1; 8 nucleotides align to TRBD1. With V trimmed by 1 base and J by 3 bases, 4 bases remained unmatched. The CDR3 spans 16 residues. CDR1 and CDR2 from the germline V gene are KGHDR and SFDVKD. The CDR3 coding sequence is TGTGCCACCAGTGATTTCAGTACAGGGGGCTACAATGAGCAGTTCTTC. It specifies CATSDFSTGGYNEQFF.

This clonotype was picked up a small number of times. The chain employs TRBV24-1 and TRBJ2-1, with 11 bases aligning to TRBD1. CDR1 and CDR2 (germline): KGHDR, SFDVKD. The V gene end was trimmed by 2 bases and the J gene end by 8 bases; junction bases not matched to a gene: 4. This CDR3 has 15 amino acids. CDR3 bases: TGTGCCACCAGTGATTGGAGGGACAGGGGGGATGAGCAGTTCTTC. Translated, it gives CATSDWRDRGDEQFF.

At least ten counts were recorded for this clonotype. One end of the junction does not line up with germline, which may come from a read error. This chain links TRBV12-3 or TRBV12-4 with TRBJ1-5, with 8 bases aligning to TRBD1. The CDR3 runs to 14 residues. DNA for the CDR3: TGTGCCAGCAGCTTAGGACAGGGAAGTCAGCCCCAGCATTTT. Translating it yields CASSLGQGSQPQHF.

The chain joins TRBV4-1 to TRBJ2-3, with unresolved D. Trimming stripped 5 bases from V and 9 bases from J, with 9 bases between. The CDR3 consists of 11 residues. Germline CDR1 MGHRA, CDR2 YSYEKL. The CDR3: CASSVEWTQYF. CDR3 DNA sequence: TGCGCCAGCAGCGTTGAATGGACGCAGTATTTT.

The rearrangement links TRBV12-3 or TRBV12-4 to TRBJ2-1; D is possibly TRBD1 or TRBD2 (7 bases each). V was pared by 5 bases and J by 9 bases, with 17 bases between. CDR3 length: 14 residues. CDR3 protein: CASSPGGGLGEQFF. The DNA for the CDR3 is TGTGCCAGCAGTCCAGGGGGGGGGCTAGGTGAGCAGTTCTTC.

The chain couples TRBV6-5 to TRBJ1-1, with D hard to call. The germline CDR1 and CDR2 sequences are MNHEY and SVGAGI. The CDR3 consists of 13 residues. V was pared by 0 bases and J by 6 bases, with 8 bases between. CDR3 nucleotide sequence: TGTGCCAGCAGTTACTCGACGGCTTCTGAAGCTTTCTTT. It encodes CASSYSTASEAFF.

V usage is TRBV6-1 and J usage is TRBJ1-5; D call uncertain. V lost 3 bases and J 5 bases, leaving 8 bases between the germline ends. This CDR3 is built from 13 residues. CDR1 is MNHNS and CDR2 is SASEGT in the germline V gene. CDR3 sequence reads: CASSDSWDQPQHF. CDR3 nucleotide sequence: TGTGCCAGCAGTGATAGCTGGGATCAGCCCCAGCATTTT.

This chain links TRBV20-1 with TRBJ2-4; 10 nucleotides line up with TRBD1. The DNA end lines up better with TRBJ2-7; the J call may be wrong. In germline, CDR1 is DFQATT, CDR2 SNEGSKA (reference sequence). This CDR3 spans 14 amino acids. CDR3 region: CSATSGTGVYEQYF. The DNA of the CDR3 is TGCAGTGCTACCTCCGGGACAGGGGTTTACGAGCAGTACTTC.